This is a list of T cell receptor beta chains from one sample in a study of blood T cell repertoires in COVID-19. The assay was immunoSEQ multiplex PCR, and TCRdb's table has in-frame clones only and misses some. This table holds about 200,000 clones, 75% to 85% found once. The source material was peripheral blood. Receptor source: a human donor in a cohort sampled during active COVID-19. Both conserved end residues are part of each CDR3. The D gene is left open where the match is weak. Expanded clones get a size class; other rows say once, few or many, or leave the size out.

v_call	clone_size	j_call	d_call	cdr3_aa	cdr3_nt
TRBV6-5	NA	TRBJ2-7	NA	CASSRDRAGTYEQYF	TGTGCCAGCAGCCGCGACAGGGCGGGGACCTACGAGCAGTACTTC
TRBV6-6	NA	TRBJ2-1	TRBD2	CASSYWLAGYNEQFF	TGTGCCAGCAGTTACTGGCTAGCGGGGTACAATGAGCAGTTCTTC
TRBV5-1	NA	TRBJ2-3	NA	CASSLGQNTDTQYF	TGCGCCAGCAGCTTGGGACAGAACACAGATACGCAGTATTTT
TRBV6-2/TRBV6-3	NA	TRBJ2-7	TRBD2	CASSGLAGTYEQYF	TGTGCCAGCAGTGGACTAGCGGGAACCTACGAGCAGTACTTC
TRBV6-2/TRBV6-3	few	TRBJ2-7	NA	CASSYHNSYEQYF	TGTGCCAGCAGTTACCACAACTCCTACGAGCAGTACTTC
TRBV18	few	TRBJ1-1	NA	CASSPTSGVGEAFF	TGTGCCAGCTCACCCACCTCAGGGGTTGGTGAAGCTTTCTTT
TRBV19	NA	TRBJ2-7	TRBD2	CASSLLSGNSYEQYF	TGTGCCAGTAGCCTACTTAGCGGGAACTCCTACGAGCAGTACTTC
TRBV9	NA	TRBJ2-1	TRBD2	CASSVASGSGNEQFF	TGTGCCAGCAGCGTAGCAAGCGGGAGTGGGAATGAGCAGTTCTTC
TRBV10-3	NA	TRBJ2-7	NA	CAIRGRVGYEQYF	TGTGCCATCAGGGGCAGGGTAGGGTACGAGCAGTACTTC
TRBV19	many	TRBJ2-1	TRBD2	CASTQAGAQNNEQFF	TGTGCCAGTACGCAAGCGGGAGCCCAAAACAATGAGCAGTTCTTC
TRBV5-1	NA	TRBJ2-3	TRBD2	CASSLRLAAGTDTQYF	TGCGCCAGCAGCCTGCGACTAGCGGCCGGGACAGATACGCAGTATTTT
TRBV5-1	NA	TRBJ1-2	TRBD1	CASSLEPTGDGYTF	TGCGCCAGCAGCTTGGAACCCACAGGGGACGGCTACACCTTC
TRBV5-1	NA	TRBJ1-2	NA	CASSFDTNYGYTF	TGCGCCAGCAGCTTCGACACGAACTATGGCTACACCTTC
TRBV20-1	once	TRBJ1-1	NA	CSARLGTEAFF	TGCAGTGCTAGGCTCGGGACTGAAGCTTTCTTT
TRBV7-2	NA	TRBJ2-3	TRBD1	CASSLNPNRGANTDTQYF	TGTGCCAGCAGCTTGAACCCAAACAGGGGCGCTAACACAGATACGCAGTATTTT
TRBV5-1	NA	TRBJ2-1	NA	CASSRSGSSYNEQFF	TGCGCCAGCAGCCGGAGCGGCAGCTCCTACAATGAGCAGTTCTTC